This TCR beta chain was profiled in a study of early T cells in non-severe SARS-CoV-2 infection. The library protocol tagged individual cDNA molecules with unique molecular identifiers. TCRdb called the 5' RACE reads again in MiXCR, with one record for every CDR3 protein. The repertoire has 20,000 or so distinct CDR3 sequences, approximately 5.4% of them found once; the top ten carry roughly 15%. Comments on this clonotype: Antigen specificity is unknown.

Germline values: CDR1 SGHTA, CDR2 FQGNSA. This CDR3 spans 16 amino acids. The junction had 6 bases not matched to a gene; V was cut back by 3 bases and J by 2 bases. Study-wide results and limits: Clonotype matching in VDJdb favored anti-spike CD8 responses and did not capture private and CD4 specificities.

This receptor was taken from an adult who was a healthcare worker with PCR-confirmed SARS-CoV-2 infection or an uninfected control (not recorded which). The material sequenced was whole blood, taken at baseline. The chain carries TRBV7-2 and TRBJ2-3; 9 bases match TRBD2. The CDR3, as DNA: TGTGCCAGCAGCTTCCCTGGCGGGGGGGCCACAGATACGCAGTATTTT. It codes for CASSFPGGGATDTQYF.